Given below is one T cell receptor beta chain in context. The sample belongs to a study of human CD4 T cells and Enterobacteriaceae. Memory CD4+ T cells were sorted as all CD4+ cells except CD45RA+CCR7+CD95- naive cells, over 98% pure. Swiss blood donation centers supplied the healthy donor blood. Positive selection with CD4 and CD14 microbeads isolated CD4+ T cells and monocytes. Sorting first excluded CD8+, CD14+, CD16+, CD56+, CD19+ and CD25-bright cells. V was clipped by 4 bases and J by 2 bases; unmatched bases: 2. Germline V gene data show CDR1 as MGHRA and CDR2 as YSYEKL. This CDR3 comprises 14 residues. Ex vivo total memory CD4+ cells were sequenced at deep level. Sequencing was performed with immunoSEQ multiplex PCR; in TCRdb, only in-frame clones are kept and a portion is missing. The sample consists of tens of thousands of clones, roughly 79% of them appearing once.

The sequencing sample was made of memory CD4+ T cells from blood. This clonotype was sampled from a human donor in good health. The rearrangement uses TRBV4-1 and TRBJ2-5; 9 bases fit TRBD1. Written as DNA, the CDR3 is TGCGCCAGCAGCCTGACAGGGGGTCAAGAGACCCAGTACTTC. Translating gives CASSLTGGQETQYF.